The rows below give T cell receptor beta chains drawn from one sample of a study of T cells in Graves' hyperthyroidism and ophthalmopathy. TCRdb independently ran MiXCR on the multiplex PCR reads; one entry per CDR3 protein. Of roughly 400,000 distinct CDR3 sequences listed, around an eighth are singletons. Sequenced: blood. All receptors come from a man over 45 with Graves' ophthalmopathy. CDR3s include the opening cysteine and the closing phenylalanine or tryptophan. The D gene is left open where the match is weak. Some rows have no size entry. The others give once, few or many, or a class for an expanded clone.

d_call	v_call	j_call	clone_size	cdr3_nt	cdr3_aa
.	TRBV11-2	TRBJ1-2	few	TGTGCCAGCAGCTTAGCCAGTAGTATTCTGAATGGCTACACCTTC	CASSLASSILNGYTF
.	TRBV19	TRBJ2-1	once	TGTGCCTGCCGGGACTCCCAACGGCAGTTCTTC	CACRDSQRQFF
.	TRBV3-1	TRBJ2-5	many	TGTGCCAGCAGCCCGATCGGGGGCGGGGTCCGGACCCAGTACTTC	CASSPIGGGVRTQYF
TRBD1	TRBV19	TRBJ1-2	.	TGTGCCAGTGGCTCCCCCGGGACAGCAAGCCTTTTCTATGGCTACACCTTC	CASGSPGTASLFYGYTF
TRBD2	TRBV11-3	TRBJ2-1	many	TGTGCCAGCAGCCAAGGACTAGCGGACGAGCAGTTCTTC	CASSQGLADEQFF
.	TRBV6-6	TRBJ2-7	few	TGTGCCAGCAGTTACTCGTCGAGCGGCGAGCAGTACTTC	CASSYSSSGEQYF
.	TRBV5-1	TRBJ2-2	many	TGCGCCAGCGGAGGCGGAGCGAACACCGGGGAGCTGTTTTTT	CASGGGANTGELFF
.	TRBV2	TRBJ2-1	many	TGTGCCAGCAGTGTGGGGGAGCAGTTCTTC	CASSVGEQFF
TRBD1	TRBV9	TRBJ1-6	.	TGTGCCAGCAGTACCGGGACAGGATCTTCACCCCTCCACTTT	CASSTGTGSSPLHF
.	TRBV19	TRBJ1-5	.	TGTGCCAGTAGTATAGGGTGGGGTCAGCCCCAGCATTTT	CASSIGWGQPQHF
TRBD1	TRBV13	TRBJ2-7	many	TGTGCCAGCAGCTTGGCCAGGGGGTTCTACGAGCAGTACTTC	CASSLARGFYEQYF
TRBD2	TRBV5-1	TRBJ2-1	.	TGCGCCAGCAGCTCGGGACTAGCGGGAGGTTTTTCCTACAATGAGCAGTTCTTC	CASSSGLAGGFSYNEQFF
.	TRBV6-1	TRBJ2-1	many	TGTGCCAGCAGGGCGCTCAGGGGCAATGAGCAGTTCTTC	CASRALRGNEQFF
TRBD2	TRBV6-6	TRBJ2-2	.	TGTGCCAGCAGTTACTCGGGAGACCGCGGGAGGGCCGCCGGGGAGCTGTTTTTT	CASSYSGDRGRAAGELFF
.	TRBV5-4	TRBJ1-4	few	TGTGCCAGCAGCGATTCGGGCCGCGGTCGTGAAAAACTGTTTTTT	CASSDSGRGREKLFF
.	TRBV3-1	TRBJ2-7	many	TGTGCCAGCAGCCCTGGCGCGGTCAGGTCCTACGAGCAGTACTTC	CASSPGAVRSYEQYF
TRBD1	TRBV3-1	TRBJ2-1	many	TGTGCCAGCAGCCTGGGACAGATGGGCAATGAGCAGTTCTTC	CASSLGQMGNEQFF
TRBD1	TRBV29-1	TRBJ2-1	.	TGCAGCGTTGACACAGGGGCGTACAATGAGCAGTTCTTC	CSVDTGAYNEQFF
.	TRBV5-1	TRBJ2-7	many	TGCGCCAGCAGCCTGGATAGTCTGTCTTCCTACGAGCAGTACTTC	CASSLDSLSSYEQYF
.	TRBV29-1	TRBJ2-5	many	TGCAGCGCCACCTCCAGGGGAGGGGAAAAAGAGACCCAGTACTTC	CSATSRGGEKETQYF
TRBD1	TRBV5-1	TRBJ2-5	many	TGTGCCAGCAGTTTGGACAGGGGCCAAGAGACCCAGTACTTC	CASSLDRGQETQYF
.	TRBV27	TRBJ1-2	.	TGTGCCAGCAGTTTAGTCTGGGGGAGTAATGGCTACACCTTC	CASSLVWGSNGYTF
.	TRBV27	TRBJ1-2	many	TGTGCCAGCAGTCCCCGACTATACAGGGACGGCTACACCTTC	CASSPRLYRDGYTF
TRBD2	TRBV20-1	TRBJ2-7	.	TGCAGTGCTAGGGGGACTAGCGGGAGGGTCGGTGAGCAGTACTTC	CSARGTSGRVGEQYF
TRBD2	TRBV12-3/TRBV12-4	TRBJ2-1	many	TGTGCCAGCAGTTTGGGACTAGCGTTGTATGAGCAGTTCTTC	CASSLGLALYEQFF
.	TRBV27	TRBJ2-3	.	TGTGCCAGAAATTTCGGGGGTCCCGTTGAGGATACGCAGTATTTT	CARNFGGPVEDTQYF
.	TRBV20-1	TRBJ2-1	many	TGCAGTGCTAGAGTTGTCGCGCATCTTTACAATGAGCAGTTCTTC	CSARVVAHLYNEQFF
.	TRBV5-1	TRBJ2-7	many	TGCGCCAGCAGCCTAGGGACACTCAACGAGCAGTACTTC	CASSLGTLNEQYF
.	TRBV25-1	TRBJ1-5	few	TGTGCCAAACCGGAGGGGGGGAATCAGCCCCAGCATTTT	CAKPEGGNQPQHF